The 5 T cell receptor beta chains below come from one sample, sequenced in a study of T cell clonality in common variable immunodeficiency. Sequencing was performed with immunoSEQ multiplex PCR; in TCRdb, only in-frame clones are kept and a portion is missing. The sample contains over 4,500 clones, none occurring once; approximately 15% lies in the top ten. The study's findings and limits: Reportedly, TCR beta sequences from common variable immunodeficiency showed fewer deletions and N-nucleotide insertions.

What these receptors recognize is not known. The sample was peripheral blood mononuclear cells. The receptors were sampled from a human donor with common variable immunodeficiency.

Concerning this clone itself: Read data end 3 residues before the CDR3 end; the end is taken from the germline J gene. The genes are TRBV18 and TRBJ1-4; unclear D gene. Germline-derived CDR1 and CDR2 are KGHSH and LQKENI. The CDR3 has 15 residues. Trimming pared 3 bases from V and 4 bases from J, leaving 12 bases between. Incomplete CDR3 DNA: TGTGCCAGCTCACCCGGGATGCGGGTTAATGAAAAA. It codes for CASSPGMRVNEK. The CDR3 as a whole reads CASSPGMRVNEKLFF.

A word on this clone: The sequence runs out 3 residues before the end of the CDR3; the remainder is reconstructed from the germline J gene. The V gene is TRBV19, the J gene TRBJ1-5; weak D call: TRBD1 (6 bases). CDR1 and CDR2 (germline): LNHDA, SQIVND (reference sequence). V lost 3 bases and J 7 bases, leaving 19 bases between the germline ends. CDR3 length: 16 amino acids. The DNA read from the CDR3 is TGTGCCAGTAGTATGGGGGCAGGGACTACAACGCAGCCC. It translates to CASSMGAGTTTQP. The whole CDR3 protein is CASSMGAGTTTQPQHF. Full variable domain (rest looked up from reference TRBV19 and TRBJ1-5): DGGITQSPKYLFRKEGQNVTLSCEQNLNHDAMYWYRQDPGQGLRLIYYSQIVNDFQKGDIAEGYSVSREKKESFPLTVTSAQKNPTAFYLCASSMGAGTTTQPQHFGDGTRLSIL.

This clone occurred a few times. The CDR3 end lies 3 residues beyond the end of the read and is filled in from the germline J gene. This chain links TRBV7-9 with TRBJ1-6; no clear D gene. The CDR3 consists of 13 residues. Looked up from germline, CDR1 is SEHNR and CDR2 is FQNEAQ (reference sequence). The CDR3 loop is CASSSGIKSPLHF. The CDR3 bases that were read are TGTGCCAGCAGCTCAGGCATCAAGTCGCCC.

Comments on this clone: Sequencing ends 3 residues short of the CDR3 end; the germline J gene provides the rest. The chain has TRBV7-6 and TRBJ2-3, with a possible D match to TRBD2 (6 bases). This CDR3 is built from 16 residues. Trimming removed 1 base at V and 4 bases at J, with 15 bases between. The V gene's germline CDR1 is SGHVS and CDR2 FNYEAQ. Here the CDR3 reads CASSLGLGGGADTQYF. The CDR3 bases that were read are TGTGCCAGCAGCTTAGGGTTGGGCGGAGGGGCAGATACG.

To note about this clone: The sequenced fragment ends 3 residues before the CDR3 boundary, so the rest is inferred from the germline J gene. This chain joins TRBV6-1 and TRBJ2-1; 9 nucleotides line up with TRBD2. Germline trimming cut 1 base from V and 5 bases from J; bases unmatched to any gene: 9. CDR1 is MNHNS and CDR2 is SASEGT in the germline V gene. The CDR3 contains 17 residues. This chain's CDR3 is CASSEGLERGVNNEQFF. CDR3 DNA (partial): TGTGCCAGCAGTGAAGGCTTGGAGCGGGGGGTTAACAATGAG.